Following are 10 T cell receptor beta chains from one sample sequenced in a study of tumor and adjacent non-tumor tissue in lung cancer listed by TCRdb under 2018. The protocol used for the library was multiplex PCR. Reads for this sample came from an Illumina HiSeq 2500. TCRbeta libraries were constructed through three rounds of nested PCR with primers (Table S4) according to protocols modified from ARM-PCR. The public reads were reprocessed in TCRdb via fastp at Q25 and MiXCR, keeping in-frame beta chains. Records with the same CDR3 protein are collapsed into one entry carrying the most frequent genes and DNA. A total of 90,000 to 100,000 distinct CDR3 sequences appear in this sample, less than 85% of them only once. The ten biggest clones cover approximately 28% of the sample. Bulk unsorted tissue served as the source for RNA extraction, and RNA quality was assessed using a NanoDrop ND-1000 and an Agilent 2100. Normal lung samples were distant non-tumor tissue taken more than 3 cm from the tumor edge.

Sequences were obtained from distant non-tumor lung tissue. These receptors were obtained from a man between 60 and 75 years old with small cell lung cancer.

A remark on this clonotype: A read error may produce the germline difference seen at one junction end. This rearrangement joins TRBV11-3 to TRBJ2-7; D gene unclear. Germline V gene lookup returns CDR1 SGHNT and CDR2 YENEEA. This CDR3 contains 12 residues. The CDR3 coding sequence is TGTGCCAGCAGCTTAGGGGGTCAAGAGCAGTATTTC. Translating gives CASSLGGQEQYF.

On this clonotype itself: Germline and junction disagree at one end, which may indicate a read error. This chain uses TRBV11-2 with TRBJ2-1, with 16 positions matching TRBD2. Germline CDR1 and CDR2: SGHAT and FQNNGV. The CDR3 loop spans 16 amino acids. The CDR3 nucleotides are TGTGCCAACAGCATGGGACTAGCGGGAGGGTCTGGTGAGCTGTTCTTC. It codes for CANSMGLAGGSGELFF.

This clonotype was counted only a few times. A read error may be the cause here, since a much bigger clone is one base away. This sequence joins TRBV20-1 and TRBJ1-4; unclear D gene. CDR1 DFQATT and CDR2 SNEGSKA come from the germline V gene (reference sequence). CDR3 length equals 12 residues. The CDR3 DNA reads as TGCAATGCTAGAGCAACTAATGAAAAACTGTTTTTT. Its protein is CNARATNEKLFF.

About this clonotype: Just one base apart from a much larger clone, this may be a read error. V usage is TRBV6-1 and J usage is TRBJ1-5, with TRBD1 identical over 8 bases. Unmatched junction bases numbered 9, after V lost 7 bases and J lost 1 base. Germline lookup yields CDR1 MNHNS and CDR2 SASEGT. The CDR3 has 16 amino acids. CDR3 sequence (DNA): TGTGCCAGCAATGGCTCAGGGGGCATGAGCAATCAGCCCCAGCATTTT. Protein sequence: CASNGSGGMSNQPQHF.

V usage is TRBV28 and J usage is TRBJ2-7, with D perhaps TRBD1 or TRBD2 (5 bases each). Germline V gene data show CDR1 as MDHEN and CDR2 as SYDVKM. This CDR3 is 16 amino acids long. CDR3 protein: CANSREGRCRAYEQYF. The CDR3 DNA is TGTGCTAACAGTCGGGAAGGTCGGTGCAGGGCCTACGAGCAGTACTTC. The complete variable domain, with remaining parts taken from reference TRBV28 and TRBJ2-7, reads DVKVTQSSRYLVKRTGEKVFLECVQDMDHENMFWYRQDPGLGLRLIYFSYDVKMKEKGDIPEGYSVSREKKERFSLILESASTNQTSMYLCANSREGRCRAYEQYFGPGTRLTVT.

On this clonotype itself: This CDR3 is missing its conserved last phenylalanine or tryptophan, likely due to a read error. As DNA, the CDR3 is TGTGTCAGCAGCTCAGGGACTAACAATGAGCAGTTCTTG. It yields the protein CVSSSGTNNEQFL. The chain links TRBV11-3 to TRBJ2-1, with 7 bases aligning to TRBD2. Germline loops: CDR1 SGHNT, CDR2 YENEEA. The CDR3 sequence is 13 residues long.

The CDR3 sequence: CAISATLAEAYELYV. CDR3 sequence (DNA): TGTGCCATCAGTGCAACGCTAGCGGAGGCGTACGAGCTGTATGTC. The chain is built from TRBV10-3 and TRBJ2-7, with TRBD2 matching over 7 bases. Germline V gives CDR1 ENHRY, CDR2 SYGVKD. This CDR3 contains 15 residues.

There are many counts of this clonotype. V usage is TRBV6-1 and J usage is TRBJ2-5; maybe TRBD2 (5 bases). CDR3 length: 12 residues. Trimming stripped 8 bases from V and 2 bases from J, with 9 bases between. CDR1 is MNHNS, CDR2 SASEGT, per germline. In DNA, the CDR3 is TGTGCCAGCTGGCGCGGGCAAGAGACCCAGTACTTC. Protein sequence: CASWRGQETQYF.

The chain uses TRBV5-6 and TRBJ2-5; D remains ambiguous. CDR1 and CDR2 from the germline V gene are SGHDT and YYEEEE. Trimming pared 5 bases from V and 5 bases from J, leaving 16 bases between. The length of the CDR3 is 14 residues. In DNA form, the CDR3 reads TGTGCCAGCAGTTTTCCCAGTGATGCTGAGACCCAGTACTTC. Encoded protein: CASSFPSDAETQYF.

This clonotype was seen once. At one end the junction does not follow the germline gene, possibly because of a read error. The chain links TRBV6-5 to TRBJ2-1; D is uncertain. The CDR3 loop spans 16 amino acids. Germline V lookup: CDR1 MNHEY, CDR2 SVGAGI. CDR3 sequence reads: CVSSYTRSGSSNEQFF. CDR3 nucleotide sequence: TGTGTCAGCAGTTACACACGATCGGGCAGTTCAAATGAGCAGTTCTTC.